Listed below are T cell receptor beta chains from one sample, sequenced in a study of control samples from healthy donors and cancer patients. Clones were sequenced by immunoSEQ multiplex PCR, and TCRdb holds only the in-frame ones, with some missing. The table records under 150,000 clones, around nine tenths of them present only once. The specimen sequenced was PBMCs. The origin of the receptors is a man in his fifties or sixties with head and neck cancer. CDR3s include the opening cysteine and the closing phenylalanine or tryptophan. Fields, in order: CDR3 length, V gene, J gene, D gene, clone size, CDR3 DNA, CDR3 protein. D genes are given only for firm matches. The size of a clone is reported for some rows only, either as once, few or many, or as a class for expanded clones.

len: 18; v_gene: TRBV4-2; j_gene: TRBJ2-1; d_gene: TRBD2; abundance: -; CDR3nt: TGTGCCAGCAGCCAAGAAACGCACCTTCGCGGGGGCTACAATGAGCAGTTCTTC; CDR3aa: CASSQETHLRGGYNEQFF
len: 18; v_gene: TRBV4-2; j_gene: TRBJ2-3; d_gene: -; abundance: -; CDR3nt: TGTGCCAGCAGCCATAGTCCTGGACAGTCTGTTTTCACAGATACGCAGTATTTT; CDR3aa: CASSHSPGQSVFTDTQYF
len: 15; v_gene: TRBV18; j_gene: TRBJ2-7; d_gene: -; abundance: once; CDR3nt: TGTGCCAGCTCACCACGGGGCAGGGGACCCTACGAGCAGTACTTC; CDR3aa: CASSPRGRGPYEQYF
len: 12; v_gene: TRBV5-6; j_gene: TRBJ2-2; d_gene: -; abundance: -; CDR3nt: TGTGCCAGCAGCCTAGGGCTCGGGGAGCTGTTTTTT; CDR3aa: CASSLGLGELFF
len: 15; v_gene: TRBV4-1; j_gene: TRBJ2-7; d_gene: TRBD1; abundance: once; CDR3nt: TGCGCCAGCAGCCAAGAGGACAGGAGAGCCTACGAGCAGTACTTC; CDR3aa: CASSQEDRRAYEQYF
len: 13; v_gene: TRBV27; j_gene: TRBJ1-2; d_gene: TRBD1; abundance: -; CDR3nt: TGTGCCAGCCGTACTCAGGGGGATGGTGGCTACACCTTC; CDR3aa: CASRTQGDGGYTF
len: 16; v_gene: TRBV7-9; j_gene: TRBJ1-4; d_gene: -; abundance: -; CDR3nt: TGTGCCAGCAGCTACCCCAGGAGACAAACTAATGAAAAACTGTTTTTT; CDR3aa: CASSYPRRQTNEKLFF
len: 15; v_gene: TRBV5-1; j_gene: TRBJ1-4; d_gene: TRBD1; abundance: once; CDR3nt: TGCGCCAGCAGCCTACAGGGGGCTTCTAATGAAAAACTGTTTTTT; CDR3aa: CASSLQGASNEKLFF
len: 15; v_gene: TRBV6-1; j_gene: TRBJ2-3; d_gene: TRBD1; abundance: -; CDR3nt: TGTGCCAGCAGTGATCCGACAGGGTTGGGGGATACGCAGTATTTT; CDR3aa: CASSDPTGLGDTQYF
len: 14; v_gene: TRBV7-9; j_gene: TRBJ2-7; d_gene: -; abundance: -; CDR3nt: TGTGCCAGCAGCCTGGTACAGGGCGGCTACGAGCAGTACTTC; CDR3aa: CASSLVQGGYEQYF
len: 17; v_gene: TRBV3-1/TRBV3-2; j_gene: TRBJ1-2; d_gene: -; abundance: -; CDR3nt: TGTGCCAGCAGCCCTGGCCGGGGGGGCCACGTTTCCTATGGCTACACCTTC; CDR3aa: CASSPGRGGHVSYGYTF
len: 12; v_gene: TRBV3-1/TRBV3-2; j_gene: TRBJ1-2; d_gene: -; abundance: -; CDR3nt: TGTGCCAGCAGCCAAGCAGGTTATGGCTACACCTTC; CDR3aa: CASSQAGYGYTF
len: 15; v_gene: TRBV6-1; j_gene: TRBJ2-3; d_gene: -; abundance: -; CDR3nt: TGTGCCAGCAGTGATGCGGGTCAGGGAGCAGATACGCAGTATTTT; CDR3aa: CASSDAGQGADTQYF
len: 13; v_gene: TRBV12-3/TRBV12-4; j_gene: TRBJ2-3; d_gene: -; abundance: once; CDR3nt: TGTGCCAGCAGTTTCAAGGGCACAGATACGCAGTATTTT; CDR3aa: CASSFKGTDTQYF
len: 14; v_gene: TRBV10-1; j_gene: TRBJ2-3; d_gene: -; abundance: -; CDR3nt: TGCGCCAGCAGTGAGTCGACCAGAGTGGATACGCAGTATTTT; CDR3aa: CASSESTRVDTQYF
len: 13; v_gene: TRBV11-2; j_gene: TRBJ1-2; d_gene: -; abundance: -; CDR3nt: TGTGCCAGCAGCCCGTCTGCCTTTTATGGCTACACCTTC; CDR3aa: CASSPSAFYGYTF
len: 13; v_gene: TRBV5-5; j_gene: TRBJ2-7; d_gene: -; abundance: -; CDR3nt: TGTGCCAGCAGCTTGGAGCTAAGTGCCGGGCAGTACTTC; CDR3aa: CASSLELSAGQYF
len: 19; v_gene: TRBV11-2; j_gene: TRBJ2-2; d_gene: TRBD2; abundance: -; CDR3nt: TGTGCCAGCAGCTTAAACAAACCAGGGACTAAGTCGGCCAGCGGGGAGCTGTTTTTT; CDR3aa: CASSLNKPGTKSASGELFF
len: 15; v_gene: TRBV7-2; j_gene: TRBJ2-7; d_gene: -; abundance: -; CDR3nt: TGTGCCAGCAGCTCCGGGTTCCTTCCCTTCTACGAGCAGTACTTC; CDR3aa: CASSSGFLPFYEQYF
len: 14; v_gene: TRBV5-1; j_gene: TRBJ2-1; d_gene: TRBD2; abundance: -; CDR3nt: TGCGCCAGCAACCCCGACGGGGGGTACAATGAGCAGTTCTTC; CDR3aa: CASNPDGGYNEQFF
len: 15; v_gene: TRBV19; j_gene: TRBJ1-2; d_gene: -; abundance: -; CDR3nt: TGTGCCAGTAGTATGGAAATTCCCCAGGTCTATGGCTACACCTTC; CDR3aa: CASSMEIPQVYGYTF
len: 14; v_gene: TRBV28; j_gene: TRBJ1-2; d_gene: -; abundance: -; CDR3nt: TGTGCCAGCAGTTTGGGCCCAGGGGCTTATGGCTACACCTTC; CDR3aa: CASSLGPGAYGYTF